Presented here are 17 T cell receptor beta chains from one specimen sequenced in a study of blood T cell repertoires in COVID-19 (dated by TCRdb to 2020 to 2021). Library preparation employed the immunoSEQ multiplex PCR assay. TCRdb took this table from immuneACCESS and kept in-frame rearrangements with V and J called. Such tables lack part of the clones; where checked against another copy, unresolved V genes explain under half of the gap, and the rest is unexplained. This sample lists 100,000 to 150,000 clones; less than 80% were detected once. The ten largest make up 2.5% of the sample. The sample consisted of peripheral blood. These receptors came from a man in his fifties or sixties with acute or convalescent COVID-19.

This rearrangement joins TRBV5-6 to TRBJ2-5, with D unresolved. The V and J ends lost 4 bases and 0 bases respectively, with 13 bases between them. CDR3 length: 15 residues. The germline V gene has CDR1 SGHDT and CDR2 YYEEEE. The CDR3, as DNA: TGTGCCAGCAGCCTGCGTTCTTCCTACCAAGAGACCCAGTACTTC. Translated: CASSLRSSYQETQYF.

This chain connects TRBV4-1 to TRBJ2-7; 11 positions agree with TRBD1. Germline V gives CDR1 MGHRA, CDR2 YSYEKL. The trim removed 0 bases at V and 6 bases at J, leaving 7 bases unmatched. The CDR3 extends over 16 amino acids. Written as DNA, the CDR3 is TGCGCCAGCAGCCAAGAGACCGGGACAGGGGGTTCCGAGCAGTACTTC. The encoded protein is CASSQETGTGGSEQYF.

This chain's CDR3 is CASSSAGQASGNTIYF. CDR3 nucleotide sequence: TGCGCCAGCAGCAGTGCGGGACAGGCCTCTGGAAACACCATATATTTT. The chain couples TRBV5-1 to TRBJ1-3; 8 nucleotides align to TRBD1. The CDR3 extends over 16 amino acids. V dropped 4 bases and J dropped 0; count of bases not matched to a gene: 6. CDR1 is SGHRS, CDR2 YFSETQ, per germline.

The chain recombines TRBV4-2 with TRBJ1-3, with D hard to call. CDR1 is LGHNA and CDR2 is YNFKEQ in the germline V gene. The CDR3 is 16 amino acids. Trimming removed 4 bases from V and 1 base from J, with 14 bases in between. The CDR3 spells CASSRQPQLSGNTIYF. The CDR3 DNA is TGTGCCAGCAGCCGACAACCTCAGTTGTCTGGAAACACCATATATTTT.

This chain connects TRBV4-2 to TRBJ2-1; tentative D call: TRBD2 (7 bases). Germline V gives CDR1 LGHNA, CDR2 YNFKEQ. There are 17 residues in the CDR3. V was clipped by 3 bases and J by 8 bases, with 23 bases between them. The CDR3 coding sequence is TGTGCCAGCAGCCAGCCCCTAGGGGGGAGGGGTTGGGATGAGCAGTTCTTC. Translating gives CASSQPLGGRGWDEQFF.

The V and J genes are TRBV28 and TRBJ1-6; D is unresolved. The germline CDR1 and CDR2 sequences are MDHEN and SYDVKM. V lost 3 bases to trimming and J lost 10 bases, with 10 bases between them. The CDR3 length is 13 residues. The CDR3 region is CASSLAGLSPLHF. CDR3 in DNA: TGTGCCAGCAGTTTGGCCGGGTTGTCACCCCTCCACTTT.

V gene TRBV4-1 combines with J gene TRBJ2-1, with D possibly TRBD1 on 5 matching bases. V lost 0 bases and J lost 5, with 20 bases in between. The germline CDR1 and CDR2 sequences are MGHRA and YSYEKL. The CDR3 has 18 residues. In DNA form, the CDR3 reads TGCGCCAGCAGCCAAGAACTTCTCTTGGCTCAGACAGACAATGAGCAGTTCTTC. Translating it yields CASSQELLLAQTDNEQFF.

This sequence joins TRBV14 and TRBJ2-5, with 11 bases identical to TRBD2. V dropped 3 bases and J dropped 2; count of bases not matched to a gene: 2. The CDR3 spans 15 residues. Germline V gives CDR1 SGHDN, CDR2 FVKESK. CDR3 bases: TGTGCCAGCAGCCAGCTAGCGGGGGGACAAGAGACCCAGTACTTC. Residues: CASSQLAGGQETQYF.

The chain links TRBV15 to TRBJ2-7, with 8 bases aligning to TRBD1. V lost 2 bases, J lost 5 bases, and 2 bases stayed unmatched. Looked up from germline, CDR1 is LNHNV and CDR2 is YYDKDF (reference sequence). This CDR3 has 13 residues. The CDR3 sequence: CATSRLTGDEQYF. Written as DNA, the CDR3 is TGTGCCACCAGCAGATTGACAGGGGACGAGCAGTACTTC. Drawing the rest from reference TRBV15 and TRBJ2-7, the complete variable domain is DAMVIQNPRYQVTQFGKPVTLSCSQTLNHNVMYWYQQKSSQAPKLLFHYYDKDFNNEADTPDNFQSRRPNTSFCFLDIRSPGLGDTAMYLCATSRLTGDEQYFGPGTRLTVT.

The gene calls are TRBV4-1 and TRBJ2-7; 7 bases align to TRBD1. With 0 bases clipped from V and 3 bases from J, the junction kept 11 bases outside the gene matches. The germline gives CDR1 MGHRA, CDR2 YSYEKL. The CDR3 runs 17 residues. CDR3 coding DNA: TGCGCCAGCAGCCAAGAACAGGACAGGAGCGGCTTCTACGAGCAGTACTTC. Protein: CASSQEQDRSGFYEQYF.

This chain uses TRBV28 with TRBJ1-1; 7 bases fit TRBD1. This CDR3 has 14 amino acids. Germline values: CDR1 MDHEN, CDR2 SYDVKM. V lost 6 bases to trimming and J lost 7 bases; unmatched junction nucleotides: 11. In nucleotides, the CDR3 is TGTGCCAGCAGGTTGGAGGGGGCGCGTTATGAAGCTTTCTTT. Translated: CASRLEGARYEAFF. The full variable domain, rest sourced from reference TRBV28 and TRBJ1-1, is DVKVTQSSRYLVKRTGEKVFLECVQDMDHENMFWYRQDPGLGLRLIYFSYDVKMKEKGDIPEGYSVSREKKERFSLILESASTNQTSMYLCASRLEGARYEAFFGQGTRLTVV.

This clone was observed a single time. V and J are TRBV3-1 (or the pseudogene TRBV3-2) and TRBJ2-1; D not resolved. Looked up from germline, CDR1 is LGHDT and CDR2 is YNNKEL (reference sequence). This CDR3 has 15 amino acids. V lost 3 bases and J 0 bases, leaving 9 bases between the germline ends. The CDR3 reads CASSHRGSSYNEQFF. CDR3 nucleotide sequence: TGTGCCAGCAGCCATCGAGGTAGCTCCTACAATGAGCAGTTCTTC.

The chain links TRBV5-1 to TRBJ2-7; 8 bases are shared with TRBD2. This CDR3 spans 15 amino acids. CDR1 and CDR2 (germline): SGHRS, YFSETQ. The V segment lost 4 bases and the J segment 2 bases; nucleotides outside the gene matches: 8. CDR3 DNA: TGCGCCAGCAGCACAGCTATCGGGGGGGCCTACGAGCAGTACTTC. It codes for CASSTAIGGAYEQYF.

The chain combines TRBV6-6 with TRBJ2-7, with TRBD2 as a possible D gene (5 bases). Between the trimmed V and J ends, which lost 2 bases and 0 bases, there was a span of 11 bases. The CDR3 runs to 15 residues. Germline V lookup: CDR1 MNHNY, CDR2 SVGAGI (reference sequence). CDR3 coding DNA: TGTGCCAGCAGTTACAACGGCGGGCACTCCTACGAGCAGTACTTC. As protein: CASSYNGGHSYEQYF.

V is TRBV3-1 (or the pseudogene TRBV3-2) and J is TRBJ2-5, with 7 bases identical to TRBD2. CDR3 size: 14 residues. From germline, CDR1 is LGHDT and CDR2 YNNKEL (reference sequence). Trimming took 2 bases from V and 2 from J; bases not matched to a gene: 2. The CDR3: CASSQLAAQETQYF. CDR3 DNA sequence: TGTGCCAGCAGCCAACTAGCGGCACAAGAGACCCAGTACTTC.

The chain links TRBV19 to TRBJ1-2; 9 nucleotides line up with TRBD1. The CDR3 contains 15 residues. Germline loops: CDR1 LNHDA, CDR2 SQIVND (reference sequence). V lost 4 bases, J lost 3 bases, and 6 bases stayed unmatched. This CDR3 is CASSRGQGIHYGYTF. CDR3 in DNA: TGTGCCAGTAGTAGGGGACAGGGAATACACTATGGCTACACCTTC.

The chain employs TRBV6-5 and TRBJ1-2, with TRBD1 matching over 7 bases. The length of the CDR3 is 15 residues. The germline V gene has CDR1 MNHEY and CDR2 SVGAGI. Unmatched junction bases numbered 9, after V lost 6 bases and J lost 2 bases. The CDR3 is CASRIPGQRNYGYTF. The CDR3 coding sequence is TGTGCCAGCAGAATACCGGGACAGCGAAACTATGGCTACACCTTC.